A single TCR beta chain is shown here with its context. In germline, CDR1 is MNHNS, CDR2 SASEGT. This CDR3 comprises 16 residues. Trimming cost V 2 bases and J 4 bases; bases outside gene matches: 4. The data were taken from a study of T cell changes during pregnancy in multiple sclerosis. Data came from immunoSEQ multiplex PCR; TCRdb stores just in-frame clones and leaves some out. The sample has over 40,000 clones, 80% to 95% seen once. This receptor was identified in a female donor with multiple sclerosis, enrolled in a pregnancy study. Material: CD4+ T cells from peripheral blood mononuclear cells, obtained in the second trimester of pregnancy. The rearrangement uses TRBV6-1 and TRBJ2-3; 12 bases are shared with TRBD2. CDR3 bases: TGTGCCAGCAGTGAATACACTAGCGGGAGGTCAGATACGCAGTATTTT. This encodes CASSEYTSGRSDTQYF.